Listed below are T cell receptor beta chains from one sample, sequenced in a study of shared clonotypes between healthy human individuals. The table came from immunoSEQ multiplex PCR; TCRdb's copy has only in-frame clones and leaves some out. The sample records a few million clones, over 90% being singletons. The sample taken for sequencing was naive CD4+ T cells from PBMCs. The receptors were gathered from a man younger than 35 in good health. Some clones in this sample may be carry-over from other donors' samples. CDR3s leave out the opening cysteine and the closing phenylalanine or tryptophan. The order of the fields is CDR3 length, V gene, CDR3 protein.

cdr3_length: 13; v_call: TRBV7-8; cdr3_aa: ASSPSEGASYEQY
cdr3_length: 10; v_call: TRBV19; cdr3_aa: ASSIVGGEQY
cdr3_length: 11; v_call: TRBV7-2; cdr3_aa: ASSYLQENEQF
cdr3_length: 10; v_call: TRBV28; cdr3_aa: ASKGSTDTQY
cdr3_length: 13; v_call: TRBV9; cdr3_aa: ASSVARPGQSEAF
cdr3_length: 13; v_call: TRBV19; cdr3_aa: ASSIGVAGRAKQY
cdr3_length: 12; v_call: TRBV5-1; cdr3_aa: ASSLGGFRDEQY
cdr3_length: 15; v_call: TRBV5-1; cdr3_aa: ASSLGLAGPSSYEQY
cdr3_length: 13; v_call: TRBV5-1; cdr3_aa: ASRQTSGNYNEQF
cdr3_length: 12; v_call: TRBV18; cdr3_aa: ASSKGDSNYEQY
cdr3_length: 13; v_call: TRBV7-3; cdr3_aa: ASSSAGGPADTQY
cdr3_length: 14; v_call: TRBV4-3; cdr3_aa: ASSPRSRGSYNEQF
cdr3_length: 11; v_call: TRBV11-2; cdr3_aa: ASRTGTGTEAF
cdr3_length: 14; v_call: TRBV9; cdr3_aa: ASSIAGAAITDTQY
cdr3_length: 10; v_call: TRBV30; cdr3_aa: AWQDRSYEQY
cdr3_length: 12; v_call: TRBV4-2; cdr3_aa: ASSQLIQGNEQF
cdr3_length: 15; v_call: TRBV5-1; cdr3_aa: ASSPGTSGIGQETQY
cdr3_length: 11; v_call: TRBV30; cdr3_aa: AWSTDSNQPQH
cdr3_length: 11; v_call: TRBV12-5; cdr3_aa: ASGLLGVQTQY
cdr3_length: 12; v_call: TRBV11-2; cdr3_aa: ASSPMGGDYGYT
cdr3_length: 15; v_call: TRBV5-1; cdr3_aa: ASSLGQRTATNEKLF
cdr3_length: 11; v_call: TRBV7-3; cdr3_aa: ASSLLGIGEAF
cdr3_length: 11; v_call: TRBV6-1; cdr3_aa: ASRTGVYQPQH
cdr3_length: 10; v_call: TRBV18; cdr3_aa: ASSPEDQPQH
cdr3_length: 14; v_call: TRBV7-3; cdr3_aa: ASSLFGDSSLNEQF
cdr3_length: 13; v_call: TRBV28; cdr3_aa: ASRGGSKARNEQF
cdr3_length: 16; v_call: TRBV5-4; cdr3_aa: ASSLAILGRNLNTEAF
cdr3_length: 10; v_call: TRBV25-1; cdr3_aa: ASTPEIGEQY
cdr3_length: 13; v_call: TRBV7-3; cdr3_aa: ASSFSLGLGDTQY
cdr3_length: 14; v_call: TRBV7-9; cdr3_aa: ASSLALTTATDTQY
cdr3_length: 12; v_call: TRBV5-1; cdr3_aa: ASSLEAGRETQY
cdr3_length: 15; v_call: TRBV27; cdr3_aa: ASTRAGTSGGKETQY
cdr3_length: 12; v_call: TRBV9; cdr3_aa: ASSVETSEDTQY
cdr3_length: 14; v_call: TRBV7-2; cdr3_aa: ASSLVGQGSTGELF
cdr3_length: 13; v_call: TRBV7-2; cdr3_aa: ASSPTGTRRDTQY
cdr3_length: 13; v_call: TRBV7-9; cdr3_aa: ASSGDTSSGNTIY
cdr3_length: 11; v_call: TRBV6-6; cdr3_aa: ASRKDSIEKLF
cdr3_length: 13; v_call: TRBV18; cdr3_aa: ASSPSLRPNEKLF
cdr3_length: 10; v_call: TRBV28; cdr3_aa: ASGYRVYGYT
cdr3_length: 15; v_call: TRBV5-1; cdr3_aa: ASSLRVTGQGVGELF
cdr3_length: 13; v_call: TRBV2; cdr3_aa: ASSEGGERIQPQH
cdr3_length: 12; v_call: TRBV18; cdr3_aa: ASSPSGGDEKLF
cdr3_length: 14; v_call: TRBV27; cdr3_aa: ASRLNSGGSYNEQF
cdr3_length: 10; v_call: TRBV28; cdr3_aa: ASRGGYYEQY
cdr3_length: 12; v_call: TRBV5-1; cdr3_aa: ASSLAGQGGEQY
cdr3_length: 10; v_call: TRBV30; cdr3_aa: AWNREVTEAF
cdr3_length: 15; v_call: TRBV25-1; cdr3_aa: ASSDPRGRITYNEQF
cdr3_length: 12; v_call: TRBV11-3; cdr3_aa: ASSPPQGNNEQF
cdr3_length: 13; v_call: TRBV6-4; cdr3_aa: ASSLRGQRGDTQY
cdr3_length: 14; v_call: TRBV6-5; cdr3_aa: ASSWPGQGETSIQY
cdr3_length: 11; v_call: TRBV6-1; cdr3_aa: ASSAIRGNTIY
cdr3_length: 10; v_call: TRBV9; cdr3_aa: ASSVPSGRKF
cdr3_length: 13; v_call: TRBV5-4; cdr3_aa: ASSLGGQPSYEQY
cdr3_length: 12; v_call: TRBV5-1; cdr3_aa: ASSPGQGYNEQF